One and the same sample provided the 14 T cell receptor beta chains below, sequenced in a study of immune evolution from preneoplasia to lung adenocarcinoma. Using immunoSEQ multiplex PCR, the repertoire was profiled, and TCRdb retains in-frame clones only, with some absent. The sample lists around 9,300 clones, 79% occurring once. The sample comprised FFPE lung adenocarcinoma in situ tissue. Receptors were obtained from a person aged 80 or older with lung adenocarcinoma.

The genes are TRBV15 and TRBJ2-1; D not certain. V dropped 5 bases and J dropped 6 bases, with 14 bases sitting between them. Germline-derived CDR1 and CDR2 are LNHNV and YYDKDF (reference sequence). The CDR3 totals 14 residues. The CDR3 nucleotides read TGTGCCACCAGCCTTCACATTGTAGGCAATGAGCAGTTCTTC. Its protein product is CATSLHIVGNEQFF.

The chain is built from TRBV9 and TRBJ1-6; no definite D call. Trimming stripped 4 bases from V and 0 bases from J, with 8 bases between. CDR1 SGDLS and CDR2 YYNGEE come from the germline V gene. The CDR3 loop spans 15 amino acids. The CDR3 protein is CASSYDSSYNSPLHF. The CDR3 DNA is TGTGCCAGCAGCTACGATTCCTCCTATAATTCACCCCTCCACTTT. The full variable domain, in which reference TRBV9 and TRBJ1-6 provide the parts outside the CDR3, is DSGVTQTPKHLITATGQRVTLRCSPRSGDLSVYWYQQSLDQGLQFLIQYYNGEERAKGNILERFSAQQFPDLHSELNLSSLELGDSALYFCASSYDSSYNSPLHFGNGTRLTVT.

The V call is TRBV7-8, the J call TRBJ2-1; the D is unclear. This CDR3 has 12 amino acids. The germline V gene has CDR1 SGHVS and CDR2 FQNEAQ. V lost 2 bases and J 8 bases, leaving 7 bases between the germline ends. CDR3 nucleotide sequence: TGTGCCAGCAGCTTACAAGGGTATGAGCAGTTCTTC. Translated, it gives CASSLQGYEQFF.

This sequence joins TRBV7-2 and TRBJ2-3; possibly TRBD2 for D (5 bases). Germline loops: CDR1 SGHTA, CDR2 FQGNSA. This CDR3 has 14 amino acids. Trimming took 1 base from V and 2 from J, leaving 7 bases between them. CDR3 in DNA: TGTGCCAGCAGCTTAGGGACTTCCACAGATACGCAGTATTTT. Translating it yields CASSLGTSTDTQYF.

DNA for the CDR3: TGTGCCACTGGGGATTTGACAGGGAGGGAGCAGTACTTC. This encodes CATGDLTGREQYF. This chain links TRBV2 with TRBJ2-7; possible D gene TRBD1, 7 bases. Germline lookup yields CDR1 SNHLY and CDR2 FYNNEI. This CDR3 contains 13 residues. V was cut by 10 bases and J by 7 bases, with 20 bases left in between.

V is TRBV2 and J is TRBJ2-5, with a tentative D call TRBD2 (5 bases). This CDR3 region has 16 residues. V lost 8 bases and J lost 0, with 19 bases in between. Germline CDR1 is SNHLY and CDR2 is FYNNEI. The CDR3 DNA sequence: TGTGCCAGCTCTATGGATGCTAGCACGTACCAAGAGACCCAGTACTTC. Translated: CASSMDASTYQETQYF.

The V and J genes are TRBV7-8 and TRBJ2-2; no definite D call. Between the trimmed V and J ends, which lost 5 bases and 1 base, there was a span of 5 bases. The CDR3 totals 13 residues. Germline V lookup: CDR1 SGHVS, CDR2 FQNEAQ. CDR3: CASSRQNTGELFF. Written as DNA, the CDR3 is TGTGCCAGCAGCCGACAGAACACCGGGGAGCTGTTTTTT. Based on the CDR3 plus reference TRBV7-8 and TRBJ2-2, the full variable domain is GAGVSQSPRYKVAKRGQDVALRCDPISGHVSLFWYQQALGQGPEFLTYFQNEAQLDKSGLPSDRFFAERPEGSVSTLKIQRTQQEDSAVYLCASSRQNTGELFFGEGSRLTVL.

This clone is classed as medium-sized. The chain uses TRBV19 and TRBJ1-1; no clear D gene. The germline gives CDR1 LNHDA, CDR2 SQIVND (reference sequence). The ends were cut back, 6 bases at V and 4 bases at J, with 9 bases in the middle. The CDR3 is 12 amino acids. The CDR3 region has the DNA TGTGCCAGTAGCCCGTGGGGCACTGAAGCTTTCTTT. It specifies CASSPWGTEAFF.

The genes are TRBV2 and TRBJ1-4; D is perhaps TRBD1 (5 bases). V was shortened by 6 bases and J by 8 bases, with 13 bases between the two germline ends. The CDR3 runs to 13 residues. The germline CDR1 and CDR2 sequences are SNHLY and FYNNEI. CDR3 in amino acids: CASRSGGGEKLFF. Here the CDR3 DNA reads TGTGCCAGCAGGTCGGGGGGAGGCGAAAAACTGTTTTTT.

The chain carries TRBV9 and TRBJ2-2; D gene ambiguous. The CDR3 has 15 amino acids. Germline V gives CDR1 SGDLS, CDR2 YYNGEE. Trimming took 1 base from V and 1 from J, leaving 8 bases between them. CDR3 bases: TGTGCCAGCAGCGTATTGGTAGAGAACACCGGGGAGCTGTTTTTT. It codes for CASSVLVENTGELFF.

This chain uses TRBV10-3 with TRBJ2-2, with TRBD1 matching 8 bases. With 2 bases clipped from V and 4 bases from J, the junction kept 0 bases outside the gene matches. This CDR3 contains 14 residues. CDR1 ENHRY and CDR2 SYGVKD come from the germline V gene. The CDR3 DNA reads TGTGCCATCAGTGAGGGACAGGGCACCGGGGAGCTGTTTTTT. Encoded protein: CAISEGQGTGELFF.

CDR3: CASSNRLGDSEQFF. The CDR3 DNA reads TGTGCCAGCAGCAACAGACTAGGGGATAGTGAGCAGTTCTTC. The chain recombines TRBV11-2 with TRBJ2-1, with D perhaps TRBD2 (6 bases). V lost 5 bases and J 9 bases, leaving 17 bases between the germline ends. The CDR3 is 14 residues long. Germline V gene sequence: CDR1 SGHAT, CDR2 FQNNGV. The entire variable domain, with the rest obtained from reference TRBV11-2 and TRBJ2-1, is as follows: EAGVAQSPRYKIIEKRQSVAFWCNPISGHATLYWYQQILGQGPKLLIQFQNNGVVDDSQLPKDRFSAERLKGVDSTLKIQPAKLEDSAVYLCASSNRLGDSEQFFGPGTRLTVL.

The gene calls are TRBV14 and TRBJ2-7; possible D gene TRBD1, 6 bases. The CDR3 runs 16 residues. Germline V gene data show CDR1 as SGHDN and CDR2 as FVKESK. V lost 0 bases, J lost 7 bases, and 19 bases lay in between. CDR3 loop: CASSQDPRTAIREQYF. CDR3 in DNA: TGTGCCAGCAGCCAAGACCCTCGGACAGCAATTAGGGAGCAGTACTTC.

J is TRBJ1-2 and V is TRBV6-7; D uncertain. TRBV6-7 is identified as an open reading frame with a role that is uncertain. The length of the CDR3 is 16 residues. V shed 2 bases and J shed 6 bases, with 19 bases lying between them. For the CDR3, the DNA is TGTGCCAGCAGTTACAAACAGAGGGTCTTGGGTCATGGCTACACCTTC. As protein: CASSYKQRVLGHGYTF.